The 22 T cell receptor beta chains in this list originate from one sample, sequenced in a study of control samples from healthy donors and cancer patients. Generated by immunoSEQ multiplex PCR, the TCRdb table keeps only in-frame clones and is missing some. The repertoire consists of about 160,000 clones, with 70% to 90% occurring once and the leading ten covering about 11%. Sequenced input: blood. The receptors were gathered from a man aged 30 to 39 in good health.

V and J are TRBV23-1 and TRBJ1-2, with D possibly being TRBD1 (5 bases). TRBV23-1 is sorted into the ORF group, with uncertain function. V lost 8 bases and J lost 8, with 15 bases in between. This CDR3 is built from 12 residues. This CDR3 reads CASGGEGDGYTF. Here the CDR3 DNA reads TGCGCCAGCGGGGGGGAAGGGGACGGCTACACCTTC.

The CDR3 DNA is TGCGCCAGCTGGGATCTTGGGGACAGGGAGGGAGATACGCAGTATTTT. Protein product: CASWDLGDREGDTQYF. The chain has TRBV5-1 and TRBJ2-3; 9 nucleotides line up with TRBD1. The J segment lost 5 bases and the V segment lost 7 bases, leaving 14 bases of the junction unmatched. The CDR3 consists of 16 residues. Germline V gives CDR1 SGHRS, CDR2 YFSETQ.

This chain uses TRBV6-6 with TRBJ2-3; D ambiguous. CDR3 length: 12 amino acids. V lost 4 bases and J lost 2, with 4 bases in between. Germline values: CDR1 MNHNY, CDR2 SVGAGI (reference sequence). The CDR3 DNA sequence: TGTGCCAGCAGTTCCCTCACAGATACGCAGTATTTT. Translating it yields CASSSLTDTQYF.

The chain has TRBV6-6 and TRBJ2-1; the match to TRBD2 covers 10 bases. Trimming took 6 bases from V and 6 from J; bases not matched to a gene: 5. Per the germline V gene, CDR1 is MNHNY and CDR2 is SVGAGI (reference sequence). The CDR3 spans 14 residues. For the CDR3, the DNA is TGTGCCAGCAGCTACGGGACTAGCGTCAATGAGCAGTTCTTC. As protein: CASSYGTSVNEQFF.

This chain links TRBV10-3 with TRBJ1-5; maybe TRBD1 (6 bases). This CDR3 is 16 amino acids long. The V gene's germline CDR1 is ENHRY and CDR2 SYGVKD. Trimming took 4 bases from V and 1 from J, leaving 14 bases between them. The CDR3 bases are TGTGCCATCAGTGGAAACAGGGATGACAGCAATCAGCCCCAGCATTTT. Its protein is CAISGNRDDSNQPQHF.

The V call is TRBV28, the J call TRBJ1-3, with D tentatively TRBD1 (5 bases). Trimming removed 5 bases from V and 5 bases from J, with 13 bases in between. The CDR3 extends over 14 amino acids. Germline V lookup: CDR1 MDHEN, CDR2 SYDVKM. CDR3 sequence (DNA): TGTGCCAGCAGTCCTCAGCGGGGACGAAACACCATATATTTT. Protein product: CASSPQRGRNTIYF.

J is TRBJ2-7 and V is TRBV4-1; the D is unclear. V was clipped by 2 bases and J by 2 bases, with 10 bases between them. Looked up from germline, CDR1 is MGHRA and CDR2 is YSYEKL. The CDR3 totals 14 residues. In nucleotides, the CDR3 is TGCGCCAGCAGCCAAAGTCCCCTTACCTACGAGCAGTACTTC. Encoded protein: CASSQSPLTYEQYF.

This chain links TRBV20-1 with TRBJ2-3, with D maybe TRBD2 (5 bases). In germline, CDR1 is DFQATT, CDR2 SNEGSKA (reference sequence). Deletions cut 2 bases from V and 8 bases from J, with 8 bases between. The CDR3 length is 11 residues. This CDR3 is CSARSLGTQYF. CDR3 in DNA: TGCAGTGCTAGATCACTAGGTACGCAGTATTTT.

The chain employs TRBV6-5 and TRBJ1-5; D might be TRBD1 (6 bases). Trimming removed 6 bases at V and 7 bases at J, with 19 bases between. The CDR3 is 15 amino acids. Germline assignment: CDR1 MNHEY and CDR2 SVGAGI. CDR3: CASRTGKGGEQPQHF. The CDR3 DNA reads TGTGCCAGCAGAACTGGAAAGGGGGGGGAACAGCCCCAGCATTTT.

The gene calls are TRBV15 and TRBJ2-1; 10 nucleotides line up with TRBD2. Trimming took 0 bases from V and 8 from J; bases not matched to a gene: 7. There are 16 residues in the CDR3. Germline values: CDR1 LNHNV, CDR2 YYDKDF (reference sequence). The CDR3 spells CATSREPAGGHDEQFF. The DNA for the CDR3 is TGTGCCACCAGCAGAGAACCAGCGGGGGGGCACGATGAGCAGTTCTTC. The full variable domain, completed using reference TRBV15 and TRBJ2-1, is DAMVIQNPRYQVTQFGKPVTLSCSQTLNHNVMYWYQQKSSQAPKLLFHYYDKDFNNEADTPDNFQSRRPNTSFCFLDIRSPGLGDTAMYLCATSREPAGGHDEQFFGPGTRLTVL.

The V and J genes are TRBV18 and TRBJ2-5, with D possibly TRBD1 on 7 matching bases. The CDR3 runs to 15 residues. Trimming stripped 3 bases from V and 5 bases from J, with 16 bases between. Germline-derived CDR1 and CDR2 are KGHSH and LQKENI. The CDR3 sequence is CASSPQEGAWETQYF. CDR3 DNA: TGTGCCAGCTCACCTCAGGAGGGGGCTTGGGAGACCCAGTACTTC.

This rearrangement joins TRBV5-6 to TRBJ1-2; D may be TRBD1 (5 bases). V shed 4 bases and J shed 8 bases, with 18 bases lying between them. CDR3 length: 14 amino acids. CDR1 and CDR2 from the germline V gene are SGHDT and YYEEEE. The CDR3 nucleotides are TGTGCCAGCAGCACGGGACCCCCAGAACGGGGCTACACCTTC. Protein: CASSTGPPERGYTF.

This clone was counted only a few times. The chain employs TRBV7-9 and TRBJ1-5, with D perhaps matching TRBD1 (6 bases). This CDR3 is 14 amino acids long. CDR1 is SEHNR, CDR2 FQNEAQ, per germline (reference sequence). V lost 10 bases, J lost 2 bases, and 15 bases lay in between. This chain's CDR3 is CAKTYRVCNQPQHF. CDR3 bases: TGTGCCAAGACATACAGGGTGTGCAATCAGCCCCAGCATTTT. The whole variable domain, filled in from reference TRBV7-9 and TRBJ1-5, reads DTGVSQNPRHKITKRGQNVTFRCDPISEHNRLYWYRQTLGQGPEFLTYFQNEAQLEKSRLLSDRFSAERPKGSFSTLEIQRTEQGDSAMYLCAKTYRVCNQPQHFGDGTRLSIL.

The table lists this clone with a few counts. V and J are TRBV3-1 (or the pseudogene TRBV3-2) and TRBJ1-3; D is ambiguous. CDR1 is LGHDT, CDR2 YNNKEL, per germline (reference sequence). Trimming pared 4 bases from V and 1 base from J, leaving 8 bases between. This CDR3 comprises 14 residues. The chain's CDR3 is CASSPRESGNTIYF. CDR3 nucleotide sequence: TGTGCCAGCAGCCCGAGGGAGTCTGGAAACACCATATATTTT.

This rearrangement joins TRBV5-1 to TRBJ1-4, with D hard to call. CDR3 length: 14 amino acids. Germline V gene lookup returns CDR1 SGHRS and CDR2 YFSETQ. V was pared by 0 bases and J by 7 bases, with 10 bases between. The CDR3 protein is CASSLGAPGEKLFF. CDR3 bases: TGCGCCAGCAGCTTGGGAGCTCCTGGTGAAAAACTGTTTTTT. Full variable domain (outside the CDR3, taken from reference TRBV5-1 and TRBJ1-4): KAGVTQTPRYLIKTRGQQVTLSCSPISGHRSVSWYQQTPGQGLQFLFEYFSETQRNKGNFPGRFSGRQFSNSRSEMNVSTLELGDSALYLCASSLGAPGEKLFFGSGTQLSVL.

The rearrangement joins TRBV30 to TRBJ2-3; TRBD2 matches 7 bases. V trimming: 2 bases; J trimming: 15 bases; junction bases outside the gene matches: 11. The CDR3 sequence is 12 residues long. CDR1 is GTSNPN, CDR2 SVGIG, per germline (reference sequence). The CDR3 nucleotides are TGTGCCTGGAGTCCTAGGCGGGAGTCCGGTTATTTT. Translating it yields CAWSPRRESGYF.

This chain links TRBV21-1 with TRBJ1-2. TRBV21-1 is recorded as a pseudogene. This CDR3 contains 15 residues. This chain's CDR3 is CASSKPTRDDYGYTF. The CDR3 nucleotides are TGTGCCAGCAGCAAACCTACCCGGGACGACTATGGCTACACCTTC.

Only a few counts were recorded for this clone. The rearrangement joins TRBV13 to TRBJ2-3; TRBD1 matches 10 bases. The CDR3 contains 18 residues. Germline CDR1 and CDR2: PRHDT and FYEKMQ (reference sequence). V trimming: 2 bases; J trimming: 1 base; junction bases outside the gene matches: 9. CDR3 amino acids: CASSLRPSGTGGTDTQYF. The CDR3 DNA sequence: TGTGCCAGCAGCTTAAGGCCATCCGGGACAGGGGGCACAGATACGCAGTATTTT.

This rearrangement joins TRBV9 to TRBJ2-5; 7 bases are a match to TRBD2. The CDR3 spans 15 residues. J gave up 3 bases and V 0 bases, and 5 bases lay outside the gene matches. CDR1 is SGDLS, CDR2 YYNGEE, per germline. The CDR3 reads CASSVAGGLEETQYF. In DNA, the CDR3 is TGTGCCAGCAGCGTAGCGGGAGGTCTCGAAGAGACCCAGTACTTC.

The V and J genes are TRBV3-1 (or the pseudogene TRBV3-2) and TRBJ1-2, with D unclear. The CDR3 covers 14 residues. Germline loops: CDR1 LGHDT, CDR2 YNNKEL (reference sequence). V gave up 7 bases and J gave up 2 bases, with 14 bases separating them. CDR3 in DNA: TGTGCCAGCAACAGAGGGTCGGAAAACTATGGCTACACCTTC. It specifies CASNRGSENYGYTF.

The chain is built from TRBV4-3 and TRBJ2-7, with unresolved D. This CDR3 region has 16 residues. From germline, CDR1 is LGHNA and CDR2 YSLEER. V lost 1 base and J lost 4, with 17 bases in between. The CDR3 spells CASSQGWALASYEQYF. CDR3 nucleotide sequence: TGCGCCAGCAGCCAAGGATGGGCGTTAGCCTCATACGAGCAGTACTTC.

The CDR3 reads CTGGIGAYTF. The CDR3 nucleotides read TGCACGGGGGGGATTGGTGCCTACACCTTC. The chain has TRBV20-1 and TRBJ1-2, with TRBD1 as a possible D gene (5 bases). This CDR3 is 10 amino acids long. Per germline, CDR1 DFQATT and CDR2 SNEGSKA (reference sequence).